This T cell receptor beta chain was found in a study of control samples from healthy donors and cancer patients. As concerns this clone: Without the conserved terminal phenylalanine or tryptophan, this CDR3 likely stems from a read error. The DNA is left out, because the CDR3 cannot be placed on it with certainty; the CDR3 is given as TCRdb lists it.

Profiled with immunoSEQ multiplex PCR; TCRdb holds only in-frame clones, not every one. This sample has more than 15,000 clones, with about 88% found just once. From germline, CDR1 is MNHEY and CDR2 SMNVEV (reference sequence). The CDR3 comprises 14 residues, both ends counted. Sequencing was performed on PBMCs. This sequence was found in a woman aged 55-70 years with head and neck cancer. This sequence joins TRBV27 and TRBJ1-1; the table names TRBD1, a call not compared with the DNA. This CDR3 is CASSLRRGTGTASL.